The 14 T cell receptor beta chains listed next were all sequenced from one sample in a study of blood T cell repertoires in COVID-19. Clones were read by immunoSEQ multiplex PCR, and TCRdb kept only the in-frame ones, dropping some. The data hold nearly 300,000 clones, with roughly 89% observed a single time. Sequencing was performed on PBMCs or T cells enriched from blood (not recorded which). The origin of the receptors is a woman aged 45 to 65 who had been exposed to COVID-19.

The V call is TRBV18, the J call TRBJ1-4, with unresolved D. The CDR3 loop spans 12 amino acids. Germline values: CDR1 KGHSH, CDR2 LQKENI. Trimming removed 2 bases at V and 7 bases at J, with 5 bases between. CDR3 sequence: CASSPGGEKLFF. The DNA for the CDR3 is TGTGCCAGCTCACCAGGCGGTGAAAAACTGTTTTTT.

The chain uses TRBV9 and TRBJ1-5; 8 nucleotides match TRBD1. The CDR3 loop spans 16 amino acids. V shed 3 bases, J shed 0 bases, and the junction held 5 bases outside the gene matches. Per the germline V gene, CDR1 is SGDLS and CDR2 is YYNGEE. This CDR3 is CASSAGGQGSNQPQHF. The CDR3 coding sequence is TGTGCCAGCAGCGCCGGAGGACAGGGTAGCAATCAGCCCCAGCATTTT.

The chain carries TRBV4-1 and TRBJ1-6, with TRBD1 matching over 7 bases. Germline lookup yields CDR1 MGHRA and CDR2 YSYEKL. The CDR3 is made up of 15 amino acids. The V gene end was trimmed by 0 bases and the J gene end by 6 bases; junction bases not matched to a gene: 2. In DNA form, the CDR3 reads TGCGCCAGCAGCCAAGAAAGACAGGGTAATTCACCCCTCCACTTT. Translation gives CASSQERQGNSPLHF.

The gene calls are TRBV6-5 and TRBJ1-5, with TRBD1 as a possible D gene (6 bases). Trimming stripped 10 bases from V and 0 bases from J, with 10 bases between. The germline gives CDR1 MNHEY, CDR2 SVGAGI. The CDR3 contains 13 residues. CDR3 bases: TGTGCCACCAAGGGGGATAGCAATCAGCCCCAGCATTTT. This gives the protein CATKGDSNQPQHF.

The rearrangement links TRBV14 to TRBJ1-6; D unclear. The germline V gene has CDR1 SGHDN and CDR2 FVKESK. The CDR3 is 12 residues long. The V gene lost 2 bases and the J gene lost 13 bases, with 9 bases spanning the gap. DNA for the CDR3: TGTGCCAGCAGCCAATTCAGAGGGCCCCTCCACTTT. Amino acid sequence: CASSQFRGPLHF.

This clone was seen only once. This chain uses TRBV13 with TRBJ1-2; 7 nucleotides line up with TRBD1. Germline CDR1 is PRHDT and CDR2 is FYEKMQ (reference sequence). CDR3 size: 13 residues. V lost 3 bases, J lost 7 bases, and 5 bases stayed unmatched. The CDR3 region is CASSLDRNGGYTF. CDR3 coding DNA: TGTGCCAGCAGCTTGGACAGGAATGGTGGCTACACCTTC.

This rearrangement joins TRBV5-1 to TRBJ1-2; 9 bases match TRBD1. The germline V gene encodes CDR1 SGHRS and CDR2 YFSETQ. The CDR3 consists of 16 residues. V shed 0 bases, J shed 4 bases, and the junction held 7 bases outside the gene matches. This CDR3 reads CASSLDTGGAFYGYTF. The CDR3 bases are TGCGCCAGCAGCTTGGATACAGGGGGCGCGTTCTATGGCTACACCTTC. Complete variable domain (other parts from reference TRBV5-1 and TRBJ1-2): KAGVTQTPRYLIKTRGQQVTLSCSPISGHRSVSWYQQTPGQGLQFLFEYFSETQRNKGNFPGRFSGRQFSNSRSEMNVSTLELGDSALYLCASSLDTGGAFYGYTFGSGTRLTVV.

This sequence joins TRBV3-1 (or the pseudogene TRBV3-2) and TRBJ1-1; 8 positions agree with TRBD1. The CDR3 is made up of 15 amino acids. CDR1 and CDR2 from the germline V gene are LGHDT and YNNKEL (reference sequence). The V gene end was trimmed by 4 bases and the J gene end by 4 bases; junction bases not matched to a gene: 8. The CDR3 loop reads CASSRASGGVTEAFF. DNA of the CDR3: TGTGCCAGCAGCCGAGCCTCAGGGGGCGTCACTGAAGCTTTCTTT.

The chain links TRBV2 to TRBJ2-5, with TRBD1 matching 10 bases. V lost 7 bases and J lost 4; bases outside the gene matches: 6. The CDR3 sequence is 14 residues long. CDR1 SNHLY and CDR2 FYNNEI come from the germline V gene. The CDR3 sequence: CASTPTGGPETQYF. The CDR3 region has the DNA TGTGCCAGCACTCCGACAGGGGGCCCAGAGACCCAGTACTTC.

Only a few counts were recorded for this clone. The chain couples TRBV13 to TRBJ1-5; D is undetermined. The CDR3 has 13 residues. Looked up from germline, CDR1 is PRHDT and CDR2 is FYEKMQ (reference sequence). V was shortened by 10 bases and J by 5 bases, with 15 bases between the two germline ends. The CDR3 loop reads CATTPGNDQPQHF. CDR3 in DNA: TGTGCCACCACGCCGGGTAACGATCAGCCCCAGCATTTT.

This clone was counted between two and nine times. The chain employs TRBV11-2 and TRBJ1-2; 7 bases align to TRBD1. With 1 base clipped from V and 5 bases from J, the junction kept 4 bases outside the gene matches. This CDR3 is built from 14 residues. Per the germline V gene, CDR1 is SGHAT and CDR2 is FQNNGV. CDR3 sequence: CASSLGATGYGYTF. In nucleotides, the CDR3 is TGTGCCAGCAGCTTAGGGGCGACAGGGTATGGCTACACCTTC.

The chain uses TRBV28 and TRBJ1-2; a possible D gene is TRBD1 (6 bases). Between the trimmed V and J ends, which lost 9 bases and 2 bases, there was a span of 13 bases. The CDR3 has 13 amino acids. CDR1 is MDHEN and CDR2 is SYDVKM in the germline V gene. The CDR3 protein is CASQQGSNYGYTF. The CDR3 DNA reads TGTGCCAGTCAACAGGGATCCAACTATGGCTACACCTTC.

A remark on this clone: The junction differs from germline at one of its ends, possibly a read error. The V and J genes are TRBV19 and TRBJ2-1, with 7 positions matching TRBD1. This CDR3 is built from 13 residues. Germline loops: CDR1 LNHDA, CDR2 SQIVND (reference sequence). This CDR3 reads CASSILGTVSLVF. As DNA, the CDR3 is TGTGCCAGTAGTATTCTCGGGACAGTAAGTTTGGTCTTC.

The gene calls are TRBV6-5 and TRBJ2-5; 7 bases agree with TRBD2. CDR1 and CDR2 from the germline V gene are MNHEY and SVGAGI. The CDR3 has 15 residues. V lost 9 bases to trimming and J lost 1 base; unmatched junction nucleotides: 11. Here the CDR3 reads CASLPRRGGQETQYF. CDR3 nucleotides: TGTGCCAGTCTTCCCCGACGCGGGGGCCAAGAGACCCAGTACTTC.